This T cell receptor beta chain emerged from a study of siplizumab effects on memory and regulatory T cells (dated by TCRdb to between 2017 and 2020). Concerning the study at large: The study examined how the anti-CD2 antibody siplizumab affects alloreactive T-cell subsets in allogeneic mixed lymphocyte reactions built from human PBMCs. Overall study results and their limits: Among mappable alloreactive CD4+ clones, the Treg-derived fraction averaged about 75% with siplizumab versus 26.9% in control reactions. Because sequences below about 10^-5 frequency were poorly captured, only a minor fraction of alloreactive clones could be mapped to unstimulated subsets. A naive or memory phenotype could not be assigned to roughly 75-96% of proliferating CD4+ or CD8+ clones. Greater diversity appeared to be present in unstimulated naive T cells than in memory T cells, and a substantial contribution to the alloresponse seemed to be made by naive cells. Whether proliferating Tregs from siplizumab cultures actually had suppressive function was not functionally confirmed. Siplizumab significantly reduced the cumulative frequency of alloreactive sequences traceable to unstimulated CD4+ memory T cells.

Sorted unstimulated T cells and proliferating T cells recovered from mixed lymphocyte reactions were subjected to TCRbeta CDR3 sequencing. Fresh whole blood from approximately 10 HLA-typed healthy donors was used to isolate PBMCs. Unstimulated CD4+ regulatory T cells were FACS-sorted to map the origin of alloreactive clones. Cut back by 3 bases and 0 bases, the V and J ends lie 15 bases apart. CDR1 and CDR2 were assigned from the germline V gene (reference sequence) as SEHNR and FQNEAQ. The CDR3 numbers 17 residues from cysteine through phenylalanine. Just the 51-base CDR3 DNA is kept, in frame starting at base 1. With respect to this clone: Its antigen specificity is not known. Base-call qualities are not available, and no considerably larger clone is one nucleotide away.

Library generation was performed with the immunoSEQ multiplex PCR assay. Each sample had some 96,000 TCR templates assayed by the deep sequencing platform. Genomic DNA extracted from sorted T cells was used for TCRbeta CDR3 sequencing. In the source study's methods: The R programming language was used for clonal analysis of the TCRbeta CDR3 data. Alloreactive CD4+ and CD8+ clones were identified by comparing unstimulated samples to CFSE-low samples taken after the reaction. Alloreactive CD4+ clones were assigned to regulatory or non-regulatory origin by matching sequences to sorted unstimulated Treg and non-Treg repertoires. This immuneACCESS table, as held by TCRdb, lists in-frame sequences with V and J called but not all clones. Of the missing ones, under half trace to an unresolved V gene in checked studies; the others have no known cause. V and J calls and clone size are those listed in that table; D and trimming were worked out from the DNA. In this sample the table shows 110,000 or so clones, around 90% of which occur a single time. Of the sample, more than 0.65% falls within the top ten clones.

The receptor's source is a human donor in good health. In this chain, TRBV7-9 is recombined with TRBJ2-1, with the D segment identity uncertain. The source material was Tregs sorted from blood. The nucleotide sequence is TGTGCCAGCAGCTTGAACTTCGGGTTGAGCTCCTACAATGAGCAGTTCTTC. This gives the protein CASSLNFGLSSYNEQFF.